A single sample is the source of the 32 T cell receptor beta chains below, sequenced in a study of cytomegalovirus exposure and HLA in healthy donors. This PCR relied on a set of 60 Vbeta primers and 13 Jbeta primers. Some clones are missing from TCRdb's copy, which holds only in-frame ones; the method was immunoSEQ multiplex PCR. Of 100,000 to 150,000 clones detected, approximately 82% appear once; the ten largest clones hold around 20%. Sequencing input: PBMCs. All receptors come from a man aged 18-30 years in good health and CMV-seropositive.

To note about this clone: This same CDR3 is encoded by further DNA sequences in the sample. The chain links TRBV5-6 to TRBJ1-3; D uncertain. Between the trimmed V and J ends, which lost 0 bases and 4 bases, there was a span of 5 bases. This CDR3 has 13 amino acids. Germline-derived CDR1 and CDR2 are SGHDT and YYEEEE. CDR3 DNA: TGTGCCAGCAGCTTGGGGGCGGGAAACACCATATATTTT. It encodes CASSLGAGNTIYF.

The CDR3 bases are TGTGCCAGCAGCTCAACCGGGACAGGCTATGGCTACACCTTC. The encoded protein is CASSSTGTGYGYTF. V and J are TRBV5-6 and TRBJ1-2; 8 bases match TRBD1. This CDR3 is built from 14 residues. In germline, CDR1 is SGHDT, CDR2 YYEEEE. V shed 3 bases, J shed 4 bases, and the junction held 5 bases outside the gene matches.

This chain uses TRBV5-4 with TRBJ2-2; 8 nucleotides line up with TRBD1. The germline V gene has CDR1 SGHNT and CDR2 YYREEE (reference sequence). This CDR3 comprises 17 residues. V shed 0 bases, J shed 5 bases, and the junction held 9 bases outside the gene matches. Here the CDR3 reads CASSLGLTGGGTGELFF. In DNA form, the CDR3 reads TGTGCCAGCAGCTTGGGGCTTACAGGGGGTGGGACCGGGGAGCTGTTTTTT.

The J gene is TRBJ2-3, the V gene TRBV4-1; 12 positions agree with TRBD2. CDR1 is MGHRA and CDR2 is YSYEKL in the germline V gene. V lost 0 bases and J lost 0; bases outside the gene matches: 7. The CDR3 covers 19 residues. This chain's CDR3 is CASSQERLTSGGSTDTQYF. As DNA, the CDR3 is TGCGCCAGCAGCCAAGAGAGGCTGACTAGCGGGGGAAGCACAGATACGCAGTATTTT.

V and J are TRBV6-5 and TRBJ1-1; D may be TRBD1 (6 bases). Germline CDR1 is MNHEY and CDR2 is SVGAGI. The CDR3 covers 15 residues. With 3 bases removed from V and 3 bases from J, the gap between germline ends came to 14 bases. This CDR3 reads CASSYGPQGYTEAFF. The CDR3, as DNA: TGTGCCAGCAGTTATGGCCCGCAGGGGTACACTGAAGCTTTCTTT.

The rearrangement joins TRBV5-1 to TRBJ2-5; TRBD2 agrees at 8 bases. V lost 2 bases, J lost 4 bases, and 1 base stayed unmatched. The CDR3 contains 13 residues. The germline V gene has CDR1 SGHRS and CDR2 YFSETQ. The DNA of the CDR3 is TGCGCCAGCAGCTTCAGCGGGGGAGAGACCCAGTACTTC. This codes for CASSFSGGETQYF.

The J gene is TRBJ2-7, the V gene TRBV6-5, with unresolved D. Trimming stripped 2 bases from V and 0 bases from J, with 5 bases between. This CDR3 has 13 residues. Germline loops: CDR1 MNHEY, CDR2 SVGAGI. This chain's CDR3 is CASSYTLSYEQYF. For the CDR3, the DNA is TGTGCCAGCAGTTACACTCTCTCCTACGAGCAGTACTTC.

The V and J genes are TRBV7-8 and TRBJ1-3; D is undetermined. There are 16 residues in the CDR3. Trimming shortened V by 5 bases and J by 4 bases, and 18 bases separated the two germline ends. Germline V lookup: CDR1 SGHVS, CDR2 FQNEAQ. The CDR3 sequence is CASSPTGIGEGNTIYF. The CDR3 DNA follows: TGTGCCAGCAGCCCGACCGGGATCGGGGAGGGAAACACCATATATTTT.

V gene TRBV27 combines with J gene TRBJ2-1, with 12 bases aligning to TRBD2. From germline, CDR1 is MNHEY and CDR2 SMNVEV (reference sequence). Germline trimming cut 4 bases from V and 5 bases from J; bases unmatched to any gene: 6. CDR3 length: 16 amino acids. The CDR3 here is CASSYTSGGFNNEQFF. The CDR3 region has the DNA TGTGCCAGCAGTTACACTAGCGGGGGGTTCAACAATGAGCAGTTCTTC.

The rearrangement joins TRBV11-2 to TRBJ1-6, with 11 nucleotides matching TRBD1. The CDR3 length is 15 residues. The V gene end was trimmed by 4 bases and the J gene end by 7 bases; junction bases not matched to a gene: 3. Germline V gene data show CDR1 as SGHAT and CDR2 as FQNNGV. CDR3 residues: CASSSGQGDNSPLHF. CDR3 nucleotide sequence: TGTGCCAGCAGCTCGGGACAGGGGGACAATTCACCCCTCCACTTT.

As DNA, the CDR3 is TGCGCCAGCAGTGAAGTAGCTTTTGTCGGGGAGCTGTTTTTT. This translates into CASSEVAFVGELFF. The rearrangement joins TRBV10-2 to TRBJ2-2, with no clear D. V was trimmed by 3 bases and J by 7 bases, leaving 12 bases between them. This CDR3 spans 14 amino acids. Germline loops: CDR1 WSHSY, CDR2 SAAADI.

The V and J genes are TRBV6-1 and TRBJ1-1; no reliable D call. The germline V and J ends were trimmed by 7 bases and 4 bases, with 13 bases remaining between them. From germline, CDR1 is MNHNS and CDR2 SASEGT. CDR3 size: 13 residues. Here the CDR3 DNA reads TGTGCCAGCAAAGAGGGTGTGGGCACTGAAGCTTTCTTT. It yields the protein CASKEGVGTEAFF.

The CDR3 is CASSSGSYYEQYF. The CDR3 DNA follows: TGTGCCAGCAGTTCAGGGTCTTACTACGAGCAGTACTTC. The J gene is TRBJ2-7, the V gene TRBV28; a weak D match, TRBD1 (5 bases). CDR1 MDHEN and CDR2 SYDVKM come from the germline V gene. V was cut by 4 bases and J by 3 bases, with 10 bases left in between. CDR3 length: 13 residues. Combining the CDR3 with reference TRBV28 and TRBJ2-7 gives the whole variable domain DVKVTQSSRYLVKRTGEKVFLECVQDMDHENMFWYRQDPGLGLRLIYFSYDVKMKEKGDIPEGYSVSREKKERFSLILESASTNQTSMYLCASSSGSYYEQYFGPGTRLTVT.

This chain uses TRBV7-9 with TRBJ1-2; possibly TRBD1 for D (5 bases). The CDR3 runs to 15 residues. Trimming left V 3 bases short and J 4 bases short, with 15 bases between. Germline V gene lookup returns CDR1 SEHNR and CDR2 FQNEAQ (reference sequence). CDR3 DNA sequence: TGTGCCAGCAGCTTGATGGGGGGGGAGGGCTATGGCTACACCTTC. Its translation: CASSLMGGEGYGYTF.

The genes are TRBV4-1 and TRBJ1-3; TRBD1 matches 7 bases. Per the germline V gene, CDR1 is MGHRA and CDR2 is YSYEKL. Unmatched junction bases numbered 8, after V lost 1 base and J lost 8 bases. The CDR3 is 15 amino acids. The CDR3 DNA reads as TGCGCCAGCAGCCAAGCTACAGGGGCGGCGGACACCATATATTTT. Protein: CASSQATGAADTIYF.

This rearrangement joins TRBV29-1 to TRBJ1-2; 9 bases agree with TRBD1. Germline CDR1 SQVTM, CDR2 ANQGSEA. V trimming: 7 bases; J trimming: 2 bases; junction bases outside the gene matches: 8. This CDR3 region has 14 residues. The CDR3 protein is CSALLDRGNYGYTF. The CDR3 bases are TGCAGCGCTCTACTGGACAGGGGCAACTATGGCTACACCTTC.

The rearrangement uses TRBV5-1 and TRBJ2-5; weak D call: TRBD2 (6 bases). V gave up 4 bases and J gave up 5 bases, with 18 bases separating them. Germline CDR1 and CDR2: SGHRS and YFSETQ. The CDR3 loop spans 15 amino acids. The DNA of the CDR3 is TGCGCCAGCAGCGATGAAGGGACTCTTCTGGAGACCCAGTACTTC. Amino acid sequence: CASSDEGTLLETQYF.

This clone was counted only a few times. The rearrangement joins TRBV6-4 to TRBJ2-3; 9 nucleotides agree with TRBD1. The germline V gene has CDR1 MRHNA and CDR2 SNTAGT. The J segment lost 4 bases and the V segment lost 6 bases, leaving 11 bases of the junction unmatched. The CDR3 has 16 amino acids. The CDR3 loop is CASSPGTGHDADTQYF. CDR3 sequence (DNA): TGTGCCAGCAGCCCCGGGACAGGGCATGACGCAGATACGCAGTATTTT.

The chain is built from TRBV9 and TRBJ2-3, with TRBD2 matching 11 bases. CDR1 and CDR2 from the germline V gene are SGDLS and YYNGEE. V was pared by 4 bases and J by 1 base, with 5 bases of the junction left unmatched. The CDR3 is 16 amino acids. CDR3 DNA: TGTGCCAGCAGCCCAGAGGGACTAGCGGGCACAGATACGCAGTATTTT. This gives the protein CASSPEGLAGTDTQYF.

Details on this clone: Within the sample, other DNA sequences also encode this same CDR3. CDR3 DNA sequence: TGTGCCAGCAGCTCACAGGGCAACACTGAAGCTTTCTTT. Its translation: CASSSQGNTEAFF. The chain joins TRBV7-3 to TRBJ1-1; possibly TRBD1 for D (6 bases). CDR3 length: 13 amino acids. Germline V gene data show CDR1 as SGHTA and CDR2 as FQGTGA. V shed 4 bases and J shed 2 bases, with 8 bases lying between them.

The chain joins TRBV10-3 to TRBJ1-2; no clear D. Trimming shortened V by 3 bases and J by 4 bases, and 21 bases separated the two germline ends. Germline V gene sequence: CDR1 ENHRY, CDR2 SYGVKD. The CDR3 sequence is 17 residues long. The CDR3 coding sequence is TGTGCCATCAGTGACCTGGCAGGCCTAGCGTCCTTCTATGGCTACACCTTC. Its protein is CAISDLAGLASFYGYTF.

J is TRBJ2-7 and V is TRBV14; 7 positions agree with TRBD2. This CDR3 is 16 amino acids long. The V and J ends lost 0 bases and 3 bases, in that order; junction bases with no gene match: 8. The germline CDR1 and CDR2 sequences are SGHDN and FVKESK. CDR3 loop: CASSQERRESYYEQYF. DNA of the CDR3: TGTGCCAGCAGCCAAGAAAGGCGGGAGTCTTACTACGAGCAGTACTTC.

The CDR3 loop reads CASSATPYGGADNEQFF. Written as DNA, the CDR3 is TGTGCCAGCAGTGCCACCCCTTACGGGGGGGCCGACAATGAGCAGTTCTTC. This chain connects TRBV28 to TRBJ2-1, with 8 bases matching TRBD2. The length of the CDR3 is 17 residues. From germline, CDR1 is MDHEN and CDR2 SYDVKM. The trim removed 5 bases at V and 5 bases at J, leaving 14 bases unmatched.

The chain combines TRBV5-4 with TRBJ2-1, with D tentatively TRBD1 (6 bases). Germline assignment: CDR1 SGHNT and CDR2 YYREEE (reference sequence). V lost 2 bases to trimming and J lost 3 bases, with 15 bases between them. The CDR3 spans 16 residues. The CDR3 loop is CASSLLQGLIYNEQFF. The DNA for the CDR3 is TGTGCCAGCAGCTTACTACAGGGCTTGATCTACAATGAGCAGTTCTTC.

This clone was recorded once. The chain uses TRBV9 and TRBJ2-5, with TRBD2 matching over 8 bases. The CDR3 contains 15 residues. Germline V CDR1 and CDR2: SGDLS, YYNGEE. V was clipped by 1 base and J by 2 bases; unmatched bases: 4. The chain's CDR3 is CASSVLAGLQETQYF. The CDR3 DNA reads as TGTGCCAGCAGCGTACTAGCGGGCCTACAAGAGACCCAGTACTTC.

This chain links TRBV19 with TRBJ1-6; D is unresolved. V dropped 4 bases and J dropped 3 bases, with 13 bases sitting between them. Germline loops: CDR1 LNHDA, CDR2 SQIVND (reference sequence). The CDR3 contains 16 residues. The CDR3 here is CASSRSGAFYNSPLHF. The CDR3 nucleotides are TGTGCCAGTAGTAGGTCGGGTGCGTTCTATAATTCACCCCTCCACTTT.

This rearrangement joins TRBV18 to TRBJ1-2; weak D call: TRBD1 (5 bases). V lost 6 bases and J lost 5, with 10 bases in between. The CDR3 is 12 amino acids. Germline CDR1 KGHSH, CDR2 LQKENI. The CDR3, as DNA: TGTGCCAGCTCCCCGGAGGGGTATGGCTACACCTTC. This encodes CASSPEGYGYTF.

The chain joins TRBV4-1 to TRBJ1-1; 8 bases line up with TRBD1. Germline V gene data show CDR1 as MGHRA and CDR2 as YSYEKL. The trim removed 5 bases at V and 7 bases at J, leaving 15 bases unmatched. This CDR3 comprises 16 residues. CDR3 DNA: TGCGCCAGCAGCGCCCGACAGGGGCCCGAAGCGGGTGAAGCTTTCTTT. Amino acids: CASSARQGPEAGEAFF.

The chain links TRBV2 to TRBJ1-1; a weak D match, TRBD1 (6 bases). Per germline, CDR1 SNHLY and CDR2 FYNNEI. V was trimmed by 9 bases and J by 11 bases, leaving 19 bases between them. The CDR3 totals 12 residues. The CDR3 sequence: CARDSGQFGAFF. CDR3 nucleotide sequence: TGTGCCAGAGATTCAGGACAGTTCGGGGCTTTCTTT.

The gene calls are TRBV14 and TRBJ1-2, with TRBD1 as a possible D gene (6 bases). Germline V gene lookup returns CDR1 SGHDN and CDR2 FVKESK. Deletions cut 1 base from V and 0 bases from J, with 12 bases between. The CDR3 runs to 16 residues. Here the CDR3 reads CASSQVGTPTNYGYTF. The CDR3 DNA reads as TGTGCCAGCAGCCAAGTAGGGACACCGACTAACTATGGCTACACCTTC.

The chain has TRBV4-1 and TRBJ2-1; TRBD2 agrees at 9 bases. The CDR3 runs to 14 residues. The ends lost 5 bases at V and 4 bases at J; junction bases unmatched: 3. Germline CDR1 and CDR2: MGHRA and YSYEKL. CDR3 sequence reads: CASSSGGTYNEQFF. The CDR3 region has the DNA TGCGCCAGCAGCAGCGGGGGGACGTACAATGAGCAGTTCTTC.

The chain recombines TRBV30 with TRBJ1-4, with 9 bases lining up with TRBD1. Germline CDR1 is GTSNPN and CDR2 is SVGIG (reference sequence). CDR3 length equals 12 residues. J gave up 11 bases and V 2 bases, and 3 bases lay outside the gene matches. The CDR3: CAWSTGTGKLFF. The CDR3 DNA sequence: TGTGCCTGGAGTACCGGGACAGGGAAACTGTTTTTT.